The clone carrying this TCR beta chain was picked up a small number of times. Its target is unknown. CD4+ T cells from unexposed donors were obtained before the COVID-19 pandemic (2011-2018). Isolation of CD4+ T cells took place after less than 11 days in culture. Unexposed-donor CD4+ T cells were probed with SARS-CoV-2 S/N and four cold-coronavirus spikes, cells permitting. This CDR3 comprises 15 residues. The germline V gene encodes CDR1 WSHSY and CDR2 SAAADI. The V segment lost 0 bases and the J segment 2 bases; nucleotides outside the gene matches: 3. The data are from a study of CD4 T cells in relation to SARS-CoV-2 and coronaviruses. For the study at large: After approximately 10 days of antigen culture, PBMC TCR beta CDR3s were sequenced. The negative reference was HIV-1 Nef peptide pool or peptide-free culture. Shared crossreactive spike epitopes were mapped to their HLA restriction.

Sequencing used immunoSEQ multiplex PCR; TCRdb keeps in-frame clones, though not all of them. This sample has around 16,000 clones, with under 85% found just once. The clonotype originates from a human donor in good health. This chain links TRBV10-2 with TRBJ2-7, with 8 bases that match TRBD1. Material for sequencing was CD4+ T cells from PBMCs, cultured in vitro. This CDR3 is CASSESNRGTYEQYF. In nucleotides, the CDR3 is TGCGCCAGCAGTGAGTCAAACAGGGGGACCTACGAGCAGTACTTC.